This section outlines one TCR beta chain sequence together with its context. As yet, its antigen is unknown. V was cut by 8 bases and J by 5 bases, with 10 bases left in between. The CDR3 runs to 11 residues. Germline V gene sequence: CDR1 WSHSY, CDR2 SAAADI. The PCR used 60 Vbeta and 13 Jbeta primers. Here immunoSEQ multiplex PCR was the method, and the copy in TCRdb shows in-frame clones only, minus some. Here the sample spans approximately 100,000 clones, around 65% being singletons. These data belong to a study of cytomegalovirus exposure and HLA in healthy donors. About the study: Earlier results showed 90 million to 120 million unique TCR beta sequences derived from approximately 170 million T cells. Whole-study findings and limits: CMV serostatus stood as the only immune exposure information on hand. When a later analysis compared HLA-associated TCR beta chains with equally common others, the HLA-associated chains turned out to be more clonally expanded and to have lower generation probabilities. HLA alleles were associated with some 16,000 TCR beta sequences in a later analysis at 0.05 false discovery rate.

The TCR sequence derives from a woman between 50 and 59 years old in good health and CMV-seronegative. The J gene is TRBJ2-7, the V gene TRBV10-2, with D perhaps matching TRBD2 (5 bases). Sequencing used PBMCs. The CDR3 sequence: CASGSIDEQYF. Written as DNA, the CDR3 is TGCGCCAGCGGGAGTATCGACGAGCAGTACTTC.